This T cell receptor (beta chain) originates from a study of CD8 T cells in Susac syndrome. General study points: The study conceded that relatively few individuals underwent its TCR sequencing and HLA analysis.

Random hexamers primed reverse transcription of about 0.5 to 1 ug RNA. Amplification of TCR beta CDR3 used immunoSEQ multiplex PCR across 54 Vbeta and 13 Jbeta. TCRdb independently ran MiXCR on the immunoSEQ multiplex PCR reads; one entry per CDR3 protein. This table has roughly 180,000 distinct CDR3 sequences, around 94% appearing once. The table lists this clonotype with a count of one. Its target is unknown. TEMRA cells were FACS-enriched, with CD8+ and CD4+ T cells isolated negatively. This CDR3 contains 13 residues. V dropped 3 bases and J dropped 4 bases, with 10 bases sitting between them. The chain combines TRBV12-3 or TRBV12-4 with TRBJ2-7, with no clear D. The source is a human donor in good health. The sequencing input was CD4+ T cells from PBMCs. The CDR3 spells CASSLSVGYEQYF. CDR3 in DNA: TGTGCCAGCAGTTTGAGTGTAGGGTACGAGCAGTACTTC.